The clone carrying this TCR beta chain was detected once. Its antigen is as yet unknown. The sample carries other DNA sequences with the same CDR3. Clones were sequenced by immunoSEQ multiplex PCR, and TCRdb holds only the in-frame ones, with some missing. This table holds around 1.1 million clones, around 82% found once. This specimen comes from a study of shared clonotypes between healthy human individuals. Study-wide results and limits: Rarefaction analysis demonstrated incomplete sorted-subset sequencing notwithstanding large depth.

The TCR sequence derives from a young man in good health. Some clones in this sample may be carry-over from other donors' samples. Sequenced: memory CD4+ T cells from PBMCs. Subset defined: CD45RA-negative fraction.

The CDR3 loop reads CASSFSGQGETQYF. The CDR3 DNA is TGCGCCAGCAGCTTCAGCGGGCAGGGGGAGACCCAGTACTTC. The V call is TRBV5-1, the J call TRBJ2-5, with D perhaps being TRBD1 or TRBD2 (6 bases each). The germline gives CDR1 SGHRS, CDR2 YFSETQ. The V gene lost 2 bases and the J gene lost 5 bases, with 13 bases spanning the gap. The CDR3 spans 14 residues.